The 13 T cell receptor beta chains presented below share a single source sample, sequenced in a study of T cells in localized non-small cell lung cancer. Using immunoSEQ multiplex PCR, the repertoire was profiled, and TCRdb retains in-frame clones only, with some absent. The table lists around 64,000 clones, roughly 92% of them singletons, with about 20% in the top ten. The input for sequencing was peripheral blood, taken before any cancer treatment. Every receptor here comes from a man aged 35-75 years with stage I lung adenocarcinoma.

The V gene is TRBV10-2, the J gene TRBJ2-2, with 7 bases fitting TRBD2. CDR3 length equals 14 residues. V lost 9 bases to trimming and J lost 4 bases; unmatched junction nucleotides: 8. Germline-derived CDR1 and CDR2 are WSHSY and SAAADI. The CDR3 DNA sequence: TGCGCCAGTGGTCTTAGCGGGTCCACCGGGGAGCTGTTTTTT. Amino acids: CASGLSGSTGELFF.

This clone is large in the sample. The chain joins TRBV15 to TRBJ1-5; D ambiguous. This CDR3 is built from 13 residues. CDR1 is LNHNV and CDR2 is YYDKDF in the germline V gene (reference sequence). The V gene lost 5 bases and the J gene lost 7 bases, with 12 bases spanning the gap. The CDR3 region has the DNA TGTGCCACCAGCGAAAAAGAGTCGCAGCCCCAGCATTTT. It codes for CATSEKESQPQHF.

J is TRBJ1-5 and V is TRBV5-1; D uncertain. V was pared by 0 bases and J by 3 bases, with 10 bases between. The germline CDR1 and CDR2 sequences are SGHRS and YFSETQ. The CDR3 loop spans 15 amino acids. CDR3 protein: CASSLEGPDNQPQHF. The CDR3 DNA sequence: TGCGCCAGCAGCTTGGAAGGGCCTGACAATCAGCCCCAGCATTTT.

The genes are TRBV27 and TRBJ2-7; no reliable D call. Trimming took 6 bases from V and 5 from J, leaving 8 bases between them. The CDR3 sequence is 11 residues long. Looked up from germline, CDR1 is MNHEY and CDR2 is SMNVEV (reference sequence). CDR3 coding DNA: TGTGCCAGCAGAAGGGCCCACGAGCAGTACTTC. This sequence encodes CASRRAHEQYF.

The chain couples TRBV6-5 to TRBJ1-2; D remains ambiguous. The CDR3 covers 15 residues. Germline V gene sequence: CDR1 MNHEY, CDR2 SVGAGI. The V and J ends lost 7 bases and 4 bases respectively, with 19 bases between them. CDR3 sequence: CASTQFQDPLYGYTF. For the CDR3, the DNA is TGTGCCAGCACACAATTTCAGGACCCACTCTATGGCTACACCTTC.

The V call is TRBV10-3, the J call TRBJ2-1; D assignment may be TRBD1 or TRBD2 (6 bases each). The CDR3 is made up of 15 amino acids. Trimming took off 0 bases at V and 4 bases at J, with 10 bases between the two ends. CDR1 ENHRY and CDR2 SYGVKD come from the germline V gene. Written as DNA, the CDR3 is TGTGCCATCAGTGAGTCGGGGGGCGCGTACAATGAGCAGTTCTTC. It specifies CAISESGGAYNEQFF.

The V call is TRBV12-5, the J call TRBJ1-2; TRBD1 aligns across 7 bases. With V trimmed by 7 bases and J by 4 bases, 9 bases remained unmatched. Germline V gene sequence: CDR1 LGHNT, CDR2 FRNRAP. CDR3 length: 14 amino acids. CDR3 loop: CASALGGLGYGYTF. The DNA for the CDR3 is TGTGCTAGTGCCCTAGGGGGCTTGGGCTATGGCTACACCTTC.

The chain carries TRBV7-2 and TRBJ1-3; weak D call: TRBD1 (5 bases). V was clipped by 3 bases and J by 1 base, with 13 bases between them. This CDR3 is built from 16 residues. Germline CDR1 SGHTA, CDR2 FQGNSA. The CDR3: CASSFLMGGSGNTIYF. The CDR3 DNA sequence: TGTGCCAGCAGCTTTCTCATGGGGGGATCTGGAAACACCATATATTTT. The whole variable domain, remainder taken from reference TRBV7-2 and TRBJ1-3, is GAGVSQSPSNKVTEKGKDVELRCDPISGHTALYWYRQSLGQGLEFLIYFQGNSAPDKSGLPSDRFSAERTGGSVSTLTIQRTQQEDSAVYLCASSFLMGGSGNTIYFGEGSWLTVV.

The chain employs TRBV7-9 and TRBJ2-3, with no clear D. Looked up from germline, CDR1 is SEHNR and CDR2 is FQNEAQ (reference sequence). V lost 2 bases and J lost 5, with 11 bases in between. CDR3 length: 14 residues. CDR3 sequence reads: CASSLTGLRDTQYF. In DNA, the CDR3 is TGTGCCAGCAGCTTAACCGGGCTGCGAGATACGCAGTATTTT.

The V gene is TRBV2, the J gene TRBJ2-1; 12 bases are shared with TRBD2. J lost 6 bases, V lost 6 bases, and 9 bases had no gene match. The germline V gene has CDR1 SNHLY and CDR2 FYNNEI. This CDR3 is built from 16 residues. CDR3 protein: CASSSLRTSGINEQFF. DNA for the CDR3: TGTGCCAGCAGCTCACTTCGGACTAGCGGGATCAATGAGCAGTTCTTC.

V gene TRBV6-1 combines with J gene TRBJ1-1, with D possibly TRBD1 on 6 matching bases. CDR3 length: 14 amino acids. V was trimmed by 2 bases and J by 1 base, leaving 8 bases between them. Germline V gives CDR1 MNHNS, CDR2 SASEGT. CDR3 nucleotide sequence: TGTGCCAGCAGTGAACGCAGGGGGAACACTGAAGCTTTCTTT. Translation gives CASSERRGNTEAFF.

Comment on this clone: Other DNA sequences of this sample code for an identical CDR3. The rearrangement uses TRBV5-1 and TRBJ2-2, with D perhaps matching TRBD2 (5 bases). V lost 4 bases and J 4 bases, leaving 8 bases between the germline ends. CDR1 and CDR2 (germline): SGHRS, YFSETQ. The CDR3 has 13 residues. The CDR3 loop reads CASSTGVTGELFF. The CDR3, as DNA: TGCGCCAGCAGCACCGGGGTCACCGGGGAGCTGTTTTTT.

The V gene is TRBV7-3, the J gene TRBJ2-3; 12 bases fit TRBD1. The germline V gene has CDR1 SGHTA and CDR2 FQGTGA. The J segment lost 4 bases and the V segment lost 1 base, leaving 12 bases of the junction unmatched. This CDR3 comprises 19 residues. This CDR3 is CASSLKGQGASSRPDTQYF. The CDR3 DNA sequence: TGTGCCAGCAGCTTAAAGGGACAGGGGGCCTCCTCCCGTCCAGATACGCAGTATTTT.